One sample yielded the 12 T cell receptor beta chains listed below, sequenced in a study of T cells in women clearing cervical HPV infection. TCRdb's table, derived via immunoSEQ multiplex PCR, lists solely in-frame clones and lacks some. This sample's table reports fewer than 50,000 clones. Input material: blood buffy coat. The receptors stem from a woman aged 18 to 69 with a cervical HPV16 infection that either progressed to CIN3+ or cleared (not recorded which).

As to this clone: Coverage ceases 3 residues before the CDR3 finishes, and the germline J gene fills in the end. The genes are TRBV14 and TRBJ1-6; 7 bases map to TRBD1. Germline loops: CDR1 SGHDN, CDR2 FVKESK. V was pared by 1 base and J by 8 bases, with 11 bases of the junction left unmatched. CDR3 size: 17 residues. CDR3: CASSQGAGTVEYSPLHF. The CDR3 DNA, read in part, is TGTGCCAGCAGCCAAGGAGCCGGGACAGTCGAGTATTCACCC.

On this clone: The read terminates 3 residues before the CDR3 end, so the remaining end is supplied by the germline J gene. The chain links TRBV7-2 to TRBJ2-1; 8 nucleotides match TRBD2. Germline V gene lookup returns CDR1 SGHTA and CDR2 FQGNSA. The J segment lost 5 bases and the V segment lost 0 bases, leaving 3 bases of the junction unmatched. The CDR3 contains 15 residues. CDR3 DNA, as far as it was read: TGTGCCAGCAGCTTAGCTAGCGGGGCCCACAATGAG. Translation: CASSLASGAHNE. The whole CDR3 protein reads CASSLASGAHNEQFF.

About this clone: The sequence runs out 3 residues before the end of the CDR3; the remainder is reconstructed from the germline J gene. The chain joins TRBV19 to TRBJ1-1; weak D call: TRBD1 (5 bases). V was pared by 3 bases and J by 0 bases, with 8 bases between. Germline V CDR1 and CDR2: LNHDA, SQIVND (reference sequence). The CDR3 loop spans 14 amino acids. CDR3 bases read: TGTGCCAGTAGTATGGACAACTTGAACACTGAA. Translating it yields CASSMDNLNTE. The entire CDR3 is CASSMDNLNTEAFF.

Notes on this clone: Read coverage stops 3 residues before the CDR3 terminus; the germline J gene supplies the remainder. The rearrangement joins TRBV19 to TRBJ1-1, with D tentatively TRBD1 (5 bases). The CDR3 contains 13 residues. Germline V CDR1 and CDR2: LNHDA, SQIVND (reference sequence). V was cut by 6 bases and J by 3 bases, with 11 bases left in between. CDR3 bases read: TGTGCCAGTAGCCAGGGTCTAGACACTGAA. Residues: CASSQGLDTE. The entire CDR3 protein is CASSQGLDTEAFF.

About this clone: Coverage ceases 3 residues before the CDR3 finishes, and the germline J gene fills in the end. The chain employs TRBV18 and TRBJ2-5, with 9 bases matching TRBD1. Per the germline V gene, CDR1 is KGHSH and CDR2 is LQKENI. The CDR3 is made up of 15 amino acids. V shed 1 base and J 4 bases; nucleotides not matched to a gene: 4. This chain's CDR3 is CASSPRTGEAETQYF. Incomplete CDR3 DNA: TGTGCCAGCTCACCACGGACAGGGGAAGCAGAGACC.

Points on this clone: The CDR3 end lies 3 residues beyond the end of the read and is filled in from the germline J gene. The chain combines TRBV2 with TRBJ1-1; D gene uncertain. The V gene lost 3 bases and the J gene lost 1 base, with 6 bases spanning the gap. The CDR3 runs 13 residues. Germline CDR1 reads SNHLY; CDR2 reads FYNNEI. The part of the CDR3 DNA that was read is TGTGCCAGCAGTGATACAGAGAACACTGAA. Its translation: CASSDTENTE. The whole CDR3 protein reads CASSDTENTEAFF.

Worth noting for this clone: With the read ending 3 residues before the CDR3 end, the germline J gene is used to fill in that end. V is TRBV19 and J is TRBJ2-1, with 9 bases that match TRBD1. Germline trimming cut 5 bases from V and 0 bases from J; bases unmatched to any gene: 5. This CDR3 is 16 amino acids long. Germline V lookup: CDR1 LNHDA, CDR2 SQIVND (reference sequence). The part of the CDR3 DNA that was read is TGTGCCAGTAGTCCCTTGACAGGGGGCTCCTACAATGAG. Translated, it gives CASSPLTGGSYNE. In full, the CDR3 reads CASSPLTGGSYNEQFF.

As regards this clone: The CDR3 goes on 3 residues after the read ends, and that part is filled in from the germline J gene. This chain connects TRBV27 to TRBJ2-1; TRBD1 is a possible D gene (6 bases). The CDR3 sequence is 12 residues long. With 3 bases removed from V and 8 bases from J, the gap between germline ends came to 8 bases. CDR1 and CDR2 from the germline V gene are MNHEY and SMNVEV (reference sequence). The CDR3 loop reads CASSFAGDEQFF. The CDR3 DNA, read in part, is TGTGCCAGCAGTTTTGCAGGGGATGAG.

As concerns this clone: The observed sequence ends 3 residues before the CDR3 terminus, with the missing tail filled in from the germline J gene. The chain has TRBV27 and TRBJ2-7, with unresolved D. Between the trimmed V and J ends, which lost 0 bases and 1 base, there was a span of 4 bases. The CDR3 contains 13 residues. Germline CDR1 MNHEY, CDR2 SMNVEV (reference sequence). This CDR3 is CASSLSASYEQYF. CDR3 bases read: TGTGCCAGCAGTTTATCAGCTTCCTACGAG.

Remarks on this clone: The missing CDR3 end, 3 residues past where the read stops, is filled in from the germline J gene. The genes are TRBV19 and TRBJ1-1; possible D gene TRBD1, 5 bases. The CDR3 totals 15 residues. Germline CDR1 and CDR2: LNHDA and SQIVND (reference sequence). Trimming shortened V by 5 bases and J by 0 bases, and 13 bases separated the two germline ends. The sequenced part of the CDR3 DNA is TGTGCCAGTAGTGTCCAGGGAATAGTGAACACTGAA. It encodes CASSVQGIVNTE. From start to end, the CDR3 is CASSVQGIVNTEAFF.

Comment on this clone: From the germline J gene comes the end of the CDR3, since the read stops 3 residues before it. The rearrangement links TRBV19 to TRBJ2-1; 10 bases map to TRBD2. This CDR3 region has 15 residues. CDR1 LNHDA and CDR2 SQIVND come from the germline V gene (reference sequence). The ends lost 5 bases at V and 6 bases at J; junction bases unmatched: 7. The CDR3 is CASSHLAGVGNEQFF. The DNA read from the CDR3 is TGTGCCAGTAGTCATCTAGCGGGAGTCGGCAATGAG.

The part of the CDR3 DNA that was read is TGTGCCAGCAGCTCGCTGACTAGCGGAACAGATACG. This translates into CASSSLTSGTDT. The CDR3 reads in full as CASSSLTSGTDTQYF. The genes are TRBV7-9 and TRBJ2-3; 9 bases fit TRBD2. The read ends 3 residues shy of where the CDR3 ends; the end is completed using the germline J gene. The germline V gene encodes CDR1 SEHNR and CDR2 FQNEAQ (reference sequence). This CDR3 has 15 amino acids. V was clipped by 4 bases and J by 3 bases; unmatched bases: 5.